The 17 T cell receptor beta chains presented below share a single source sample, sequenced in a study of identical twins. TCRdb re-derived calls from the 5' RACE reads in MiXCR, one entry per CDR3 protein. The profile shows 450,000 to 650,000 distinct CDR3 sequences, 9.5% to 10% of them singletons. The sample also formed part of further work on yellow fever vaccine responses in identical twins.

Specimen: PBMCs. The source of these receptors is a woman aged 18-35 years in good health.

This clonotype has at least ten counts. The CDR3 DNA follows: TGTGCCACCAGTGATTATAGCAATCAGCCCCAGCATTTT. It is translated as CATSDYSNQPQHF. V is TRBV24-1 and J is TRBJ1-5; no clear D gene. Germline V gives CDR1 KGHDR, CDR2 SFDVKD. The CDR3 consists of 13 residues. Trimming removed 2 bases from V and 0 bases from J, with 1 base in between.

This clonotype was detected a few times. The chain has TRBV20-1 and TRBJ2-1; 9 nucleotides line up with TRBD2. CDR3 length: 15 residues. Germline lookup yields CDR1 DFQATT and CDR2 SNEGSKA (reference sequence). After removal of 1 base from V and 5 bases from J, the junction contained 6 bases not matched to a gene. The CDR3 is CSARGAASGNNEQFF. CDR3 nucleotide sequence: TGCAGTGCTAGAGGGGCGGCTAGCGGGAACAATGAGCAGTTCTTC.

Ten or more counts support this clonotype. CDR3 sequence (DNA): TGTGCCAGCAGCGGACAGGGTTACAATTCACCCCTCCACTTT. As protein: CASSGQGYNSPLHF. This rearrangement joins TRBV6-5 to TRBJ1-6; 8 bases are shared with TRBD1. Germline assignment: CDR1 MNHEY and CDR2 SVGAGI. J lost 7 bases, V lost 6 bases, and 5 bases had no gene match. The CDR3 covers 14 residues.

Only a few counts were recorded for this clonotype. This chain uses TRBV9 with TRBJ2-7, with 10 bases fitting TRBD1. V lost 1 base to trimming and J lost 0 bases; unmatched junction nucleotides: 4. This CDR3 contains 16 residues. CDR1 SGDLS and CDR2 YYNGEE come from the germline V gene. CDR3 amino acids: CASSVSGTGVSYEQYF. The DNA of the CDR3 is TGTGCCAGCAGCGTATCCGGGACAGGGGTCTCCTACGAGCAGTACTTC.

The rearrangement joins TRBV12-3 or TRBV12-4 to TRBJ1-1; D is unresolved. The CDR3 consists of 13 residues. With 10 bases removed from V and 5 bases from J, the gap between germline ends came to 17 bases. CDR3 DNA sequence: TGTGCCACCTCTCCCGGCGCTCGGACTGAAGCTTTCTTT. Encoded protein: CATSPGARTEAFF.

This clonotype was counted many times. CDR3 sequence (DNA): TGTGCCAGCAGCCTCCGAACGGAGCAGTTCTTC. This codes for CASSLRTEQFF. The chain couples TRBV7-9 to TRBJ2-1; D is ambiguous. The CDR3 sequence is 11 residues long. Germline values: CDR1 SEHNR, CDR2 FQNEAQ (reference sequence). V was pared by 5 bases and J by 10 bases, with 9 bases between.

This clonotype was observed a few times. The rearrangement links TRBV29-1 to TRBJ2-3, with 9 bases matching TRBD1. Germline trimming cut 6 bases from V and 2 bases from J; bases unmatched to any gene: 3. From germline, CDR1 is SQVTM and CDR2 ANQGSEA. CDR3 length equals 13 residues. In DNA, the CDR3 is TGCAGCGTCGACAGGGGGAACACAGATACGCAGTATTTT. Its translation: CSVDRGNTDTQYF.

The chain carries TRBV20-1 and TRBJ2-5; TRBD1 matches at 10 bases. This CDR3 comprises 13 residues. Per the germline V gene, CDR1 is DFQATT and CDR2 is SNEGSKA (reference sequence). V gave up 7 bases and J gave up 5 bases; unmatched junction bases: 7. As DNA, the CDR3 is TGCAGTGAGAAAGGGACAGGGGAGGAGACCCAGTACTTC. It encodes CSEKGTGEETQYF.

The J gene is TRBJ2-3, the V gene TRBV6-2 or TRBV6-3; 8 bases align to TRBD1. CDR3 length: 17 residues. Trimming took 4 bases from V and 6 from J; bases not matched to a gene: 15. Germline loops: CDR1 MNHEY, CDR2 SVGEGT. This chain's CDR3 is CASSFLPDSDREDTQYF. As DNA, the CDR3 is TGTGCCAGCAGTTTCCTACCTGATTCGGACAGGGAGGATACGCAGTATTTT.

This clonotype was observed many times. The V gene is TRBV20-1, the J gene TRBJ2-3; no clear D gene. V was clipped by 6 bases and J by 4 bases, with 2 bases between them. Germline values: CDR1 DFQATT, CDR2 SNEGSKA (reference sequence). This CDR3 is 9 amino acids long. CDR3 in DNA: TGCAGTGCGCCAGATACGCAGTATTTT. Protein sequence: CSAPDTQYF.

J is TRBJ1-4 and V is TRBV6-1, with a possible D match to TRBD1 (5 bases). This CDR3 is 14 amino acids long. CDR1 is MNHNS and CDR2 is SASEGT in the germline V gene. V lost 6 bases to trimming and J lost 8 bases, with 16 bases between them. The CDR3 loop reads CASRTGGLGEKLFF. CDR3 DNA: TGTGCCAGCAGAACGGGGGGTCTGGGGGAAAAACTGTTTTTT.

J is TRBJ1-3 and V is TRBV6-1; D is perhaps TRBD1 (5 bases). V was shortened by 6 bases and J by 0 bases, with 12 bases between the two germline ends. The CDR3 runs 15 residues. Germline V gene lookup returns CDR1 MNHNS and CDR2 SASEGT. The DNA for the CDR3 is TGTGCCAGCAGGCCGGGACGGTTCTCTGGAAACACCATATATTTT. It encodes CASRPGRFSGNTIYF.

This clonotype was observed many times. The gene calls are TRBV5-1 and TRBJ2-1; D unclear. The CDR3 length is 12 residues. Germline V CDR1 and CDR2: SGHRS, YFSETQ. Between the trimmed V and J ends, which lost 0 bases and 8 bases, there was a span of 6 bases. Here the CDR3 DNA reads TGCGCCAGCAGCTTGGCCGAAGATGAGCAGTTCTTC. This encodes CASSLAEDEQFF.

The chain has TRBV29-1 and TRBJ2-5, with D uncertain. Trimming took 4 bases from V and 1 from J, leaving 10 bases between them. Germline lookup yields CDR1 SQVTM and CDR2 ANQGSEA. The CDR3 runs 13 residues. The CDR3 region has the DNA TGCAGCGTTGGAGTGACACCCCAAGAGACCCAGTACTTC. Translation gives CSVGVTPQETQYF.

As concerns this clonotype: A much bigger clone sits one base away, suggesting this may be a read error. The chain has TRBV5-1 and TRBJ2-1; 8 nucleotides agree with TRBD1. Germline loops: CDR1 SGHRS, CDR2 YFSETQ. V dropped 3 bases and J dropped 9; count of bases not matched to a gene: 17. CDR3 length: 17 residues. The CDR3 DNA is TGCGCCAGCAGCTGGGGGGTGCGTCAGGGGGCTTGGAGTGAGCAGTTCTTC. This translates into CASSWGVRQGAWSEQFF.

This clonotype was detected a few times. The rearrangement links TRBV10-3 to TRBJ2-1; D not resolved. Germline V gene data show CDR1 as ENHRY and CDR2 as SYGVKD. The CDR3 has 17 amino acids. V was shortened by 3 bases and J by 5 bases, with 20 bases between the two germline ends. The CDR3 region has the DNA TGTGCCATCAGTGACCCCGGTTTAGTATTAGGAAACAATGAGCAGTTCTTC. It encodes CAISDPGLVLGNNEQFF.

This clonotype was detected a few times. The J gene is TRBJ2-7, the V gene TRBV6-1, with 9 positions matching TRBD2. CDR3 length equals 16 residues. V gave up 6 bases and J gave up 3 bases; unmatched junction bases: 12. Looked up from germline, CDR1 is MNHNS and CDR2 is SASEGT. This chain's CDR3 is CASSLESSGTYYEQYF. CDR3 DNA: TGTGCCAGCAGCCTGGAGTCTAGCGGGACCTACTACGAGCAGTACTTC.